This TCR beta chain was documented in a study of CD4 T cells in relation to SARS-CoV-2 and coronaviruses. TCRdb's table, derived via immunoSEQ multiplex PCR, lists solely in-frame clones and lacks some. In the table there are about 70,000 clones, about nine tenths of which are singletons. The unexposed donors gave CD4+ T cells in about 2010-2019, prior to COVID-19. This clone appeared a single time. No antigen is known for it. General study results and limits: No donor gave both pre-pandemic and post-infection samples.

The J segment lost 0 bases and the V segment lost 3 bases, leaving 5 bases of the junction unmatched. CDR1 and CDR2 from the germline V gene are SNHLY and FYNNEI. CDR3 length equals 19 residues. The source is a human donor in good health. The sample comprised memory CD4+ T cells from PBMCs. The gene calls are TRBV2 and TRBJ2-1, with TRBD2 identical over 16 bases. As DNA, the CDR3 is TGTGCCAGCAGTGACAGGGGACTAGCGGGAGGGAGCTCCTACAATGAGCAGTTCTTC. Translated: CASSDRGLAGGSSYNEQFF.